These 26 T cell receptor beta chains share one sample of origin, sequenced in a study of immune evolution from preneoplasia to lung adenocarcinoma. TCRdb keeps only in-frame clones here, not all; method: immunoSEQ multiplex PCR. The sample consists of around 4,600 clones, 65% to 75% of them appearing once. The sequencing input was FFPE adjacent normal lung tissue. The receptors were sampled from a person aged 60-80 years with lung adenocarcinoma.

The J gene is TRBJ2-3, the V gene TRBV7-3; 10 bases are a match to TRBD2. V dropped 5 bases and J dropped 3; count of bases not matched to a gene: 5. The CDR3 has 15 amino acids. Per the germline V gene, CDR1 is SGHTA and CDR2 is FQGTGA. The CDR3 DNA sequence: TGTGCCAGCAGCCGGACTAGCGGAGAAACAGATACGCAGTATTTT. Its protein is CASSRTSGETDTQYF.

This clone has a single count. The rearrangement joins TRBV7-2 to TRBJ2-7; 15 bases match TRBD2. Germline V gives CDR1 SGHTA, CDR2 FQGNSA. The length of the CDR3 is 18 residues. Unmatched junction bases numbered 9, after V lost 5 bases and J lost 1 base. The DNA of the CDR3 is TGTGCCAGCAGCCCCCTAGGACTAGCGGGAGGGATGTCCTACGAGCAGTACTTC. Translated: CASSPLGLAGGMSYEQYF.

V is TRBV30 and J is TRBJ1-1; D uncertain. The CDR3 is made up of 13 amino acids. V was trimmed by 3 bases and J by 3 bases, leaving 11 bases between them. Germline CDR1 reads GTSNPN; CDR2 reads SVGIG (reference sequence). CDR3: CAWRGPPDTEAFF. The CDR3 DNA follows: TGTGCCTGGAGAGGTCCGCCGGACACTGAAGCTTTCTTT.

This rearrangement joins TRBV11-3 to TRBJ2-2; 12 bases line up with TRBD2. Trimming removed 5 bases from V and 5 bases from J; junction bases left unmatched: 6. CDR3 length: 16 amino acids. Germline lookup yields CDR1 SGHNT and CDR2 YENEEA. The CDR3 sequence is CASSQTSGRITGELFF. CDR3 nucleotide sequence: TGTGCCAGCAGCCAAACTAGCGGGAGGATTACCGGGGAGCTGTTTTTT.

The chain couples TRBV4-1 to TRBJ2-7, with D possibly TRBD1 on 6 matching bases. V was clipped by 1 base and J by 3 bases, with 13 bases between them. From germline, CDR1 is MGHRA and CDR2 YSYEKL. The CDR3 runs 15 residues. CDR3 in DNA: TGCGCCAGCAGCCAAGGGGGACAAGGGGACTACGAGCAGTACTTC. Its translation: CASSQGGQGDYEQYF.

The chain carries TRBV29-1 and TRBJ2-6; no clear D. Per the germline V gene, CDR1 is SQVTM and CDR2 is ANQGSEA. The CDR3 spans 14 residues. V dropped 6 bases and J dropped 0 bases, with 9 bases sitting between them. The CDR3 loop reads CSVRLASGANVLTF. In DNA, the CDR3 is TGCAGCGTACGTCTGGCCTCTGGGGCCAACGTCCTGACTTTC.

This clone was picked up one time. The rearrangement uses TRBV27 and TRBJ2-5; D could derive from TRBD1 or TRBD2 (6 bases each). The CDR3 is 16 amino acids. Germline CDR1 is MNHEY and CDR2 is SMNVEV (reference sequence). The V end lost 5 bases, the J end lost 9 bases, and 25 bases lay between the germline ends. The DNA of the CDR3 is TGTGCCAGCAGTCGGCGGGACACCCATCCCACCGGGGCCCAGTACTTC. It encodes CASSRRDTHPTGAQYF.

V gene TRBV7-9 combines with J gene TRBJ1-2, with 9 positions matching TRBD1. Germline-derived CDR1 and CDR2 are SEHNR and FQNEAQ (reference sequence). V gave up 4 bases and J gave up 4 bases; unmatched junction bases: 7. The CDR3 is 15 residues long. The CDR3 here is CASSSTGGPSYGYTF. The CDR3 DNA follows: TGTGCCAGCAGCTCAACAGGGGGCCCGAGCTATGGCTACACCTTC.

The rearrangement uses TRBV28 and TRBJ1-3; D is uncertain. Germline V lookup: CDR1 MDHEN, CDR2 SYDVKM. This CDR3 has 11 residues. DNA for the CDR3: TGTGGACACCGCTCTGGAAACACCATATATTTT. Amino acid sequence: CGHRSGNTIYF. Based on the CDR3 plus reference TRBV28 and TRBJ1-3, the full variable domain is DVKVTQSSRYLVKRTGEKVFLECVQDMDHENMFWYRQDPGLGLRLIYFSYDVKMKEKGDIPEGYSVSREKKERFSLILESASTNQTSMYLCGHRSGNTIYFGEGSWLTVV.

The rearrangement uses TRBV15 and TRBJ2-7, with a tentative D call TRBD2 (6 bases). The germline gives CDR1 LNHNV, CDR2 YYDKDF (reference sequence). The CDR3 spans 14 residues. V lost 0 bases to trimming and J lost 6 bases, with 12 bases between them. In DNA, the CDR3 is TGTGCCACCAGCAGAGATCAACCCGGGGGCGAGCAGTACTTC. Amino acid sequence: CATSRDQPGGEQYF.

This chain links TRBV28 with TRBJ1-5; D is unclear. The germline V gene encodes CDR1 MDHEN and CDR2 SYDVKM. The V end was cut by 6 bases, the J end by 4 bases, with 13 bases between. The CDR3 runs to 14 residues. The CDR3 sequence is CASRTLHLNQPQHF. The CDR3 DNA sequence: TGTGCCAGCAGGACTTTACACCTTAATCAGCCCCAGCATTTT.

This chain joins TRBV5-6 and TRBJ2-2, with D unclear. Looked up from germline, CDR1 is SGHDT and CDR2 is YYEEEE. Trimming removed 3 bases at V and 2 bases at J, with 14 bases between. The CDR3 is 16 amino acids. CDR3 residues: CASSSFPSPNTGELFF. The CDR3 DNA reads TGTGCCAGCAGCTCCTTCCCCAGCCCCAACACCGGGGAGCTGTTTTTT.

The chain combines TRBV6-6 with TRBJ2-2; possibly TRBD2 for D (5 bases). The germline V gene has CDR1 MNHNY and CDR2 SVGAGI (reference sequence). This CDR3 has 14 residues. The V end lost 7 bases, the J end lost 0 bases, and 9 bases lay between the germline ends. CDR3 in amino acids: CASTYSANTGELFF. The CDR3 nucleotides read TGTGCCAGCACCTATAGCGCGAACACCGGGGAGCTGTTTTTT.

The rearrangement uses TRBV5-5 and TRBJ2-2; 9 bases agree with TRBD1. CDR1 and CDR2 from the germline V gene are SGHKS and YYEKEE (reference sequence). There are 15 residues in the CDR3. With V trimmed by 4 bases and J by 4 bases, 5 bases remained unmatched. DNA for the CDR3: TGTGCCAGCAGCCCCGGACAGGGGATCACCGGGGAGCTGTTTTTT. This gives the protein CASSPGQGITGELFF.

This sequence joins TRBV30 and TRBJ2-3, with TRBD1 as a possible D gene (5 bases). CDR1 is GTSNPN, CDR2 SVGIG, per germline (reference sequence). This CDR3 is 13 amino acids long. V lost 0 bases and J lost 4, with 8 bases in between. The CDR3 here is CAWSVGRADTQYF. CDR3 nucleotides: TGTGCCTGGAGTGTTGGCAGGGCAGATACGCAGTATTTT.

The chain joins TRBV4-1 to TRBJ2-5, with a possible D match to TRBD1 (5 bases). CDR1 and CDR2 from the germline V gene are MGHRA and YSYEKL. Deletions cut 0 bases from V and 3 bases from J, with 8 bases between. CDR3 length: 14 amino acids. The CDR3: CASSQEAREETQYF. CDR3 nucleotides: TGCGCCAGCAGCCAAGAAGCCAGGGAAGAGACCCAGTACTTC.

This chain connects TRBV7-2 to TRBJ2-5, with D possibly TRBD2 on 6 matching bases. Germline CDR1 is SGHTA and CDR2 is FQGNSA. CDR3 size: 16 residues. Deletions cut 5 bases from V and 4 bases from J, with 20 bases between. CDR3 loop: CASSRLGLDGGETQYF. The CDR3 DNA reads TGTGCCAGCAGCAGGTTGGGACTCGACGGGGGAGAGACCCAGTACTTC. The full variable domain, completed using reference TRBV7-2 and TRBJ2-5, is GAGVSQSPSNKVTEKGKDVELRCDPISGHTALYWYRQSLGQGLEFLIYFQGNSAPDKSGLPSDRFSAERTGGSVSTLTIQRTQQEDSAVYLCASSRLGLDGGETQYFGPGTRLLVL.

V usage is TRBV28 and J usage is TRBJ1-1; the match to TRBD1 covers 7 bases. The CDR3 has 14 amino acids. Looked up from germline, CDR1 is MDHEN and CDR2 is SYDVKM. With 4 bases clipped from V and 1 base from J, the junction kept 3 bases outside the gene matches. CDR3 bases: TGTGCCAGCAGTTCGGACAGGCGGAACACTGAAGCTTTCTTT. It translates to CASSSDRRNTEAFF.

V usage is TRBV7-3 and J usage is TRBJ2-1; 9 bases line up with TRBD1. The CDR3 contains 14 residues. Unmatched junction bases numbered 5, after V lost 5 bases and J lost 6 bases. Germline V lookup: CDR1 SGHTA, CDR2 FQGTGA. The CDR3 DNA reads TGTGCCAGCAGCCCCCGGACAGGGGTCAATGAGCAGTTCTTC. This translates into CASSPRTGVNEQFF.

CDR3 sequence reads: CSVPRGGLAGYTF. The CDR3 nucleotides are TGCAGCGTTCCAAGGGGCGGTCTGGCGGGCTACACCTTC. V and J are TRBV29-1 and TRBJ1-2, with D possibly being TRBD1 (5 bases). V gave up 5 bases and J gave up 8 bases, with 18 bases separating them. The CDR3 loop spans 13 amino acids. CDR1 and CDR2 (germline): SQVTM, ANQGSEA.

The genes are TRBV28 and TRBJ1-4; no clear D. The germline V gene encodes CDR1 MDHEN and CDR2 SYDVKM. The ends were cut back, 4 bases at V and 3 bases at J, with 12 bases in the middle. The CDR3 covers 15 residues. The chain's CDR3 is CASSSTPVANEKLFF. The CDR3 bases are TGTGCCAGCAGTTCGACCCCGGTAGCTAATGAAAAACTGTTTTTT.

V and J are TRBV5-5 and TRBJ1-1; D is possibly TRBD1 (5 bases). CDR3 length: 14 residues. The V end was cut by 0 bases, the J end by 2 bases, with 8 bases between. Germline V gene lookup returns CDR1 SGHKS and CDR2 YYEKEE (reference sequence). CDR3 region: CASSLGGANTEAFF. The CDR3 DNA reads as TGTGCCAGCAGCTTGGGAGGGGCAAACACTGAAGCTTTCTTT.

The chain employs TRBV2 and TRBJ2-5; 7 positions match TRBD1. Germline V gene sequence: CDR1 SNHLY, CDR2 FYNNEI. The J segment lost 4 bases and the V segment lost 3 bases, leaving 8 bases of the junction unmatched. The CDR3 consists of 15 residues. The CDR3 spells CASSDGRGQTETQYF. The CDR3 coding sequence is TGTGCCAGCAGTGACGGTAGGGGACAGACAGAGACCCAGTACTTC.

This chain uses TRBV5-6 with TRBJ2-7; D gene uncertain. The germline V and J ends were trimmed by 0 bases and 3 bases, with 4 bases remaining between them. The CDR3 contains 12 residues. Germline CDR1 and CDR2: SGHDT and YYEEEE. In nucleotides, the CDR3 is TGTGCCAGCAGCTTGGACAACTACGAGCAGTACTTC. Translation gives CASSLDNYEQYF.

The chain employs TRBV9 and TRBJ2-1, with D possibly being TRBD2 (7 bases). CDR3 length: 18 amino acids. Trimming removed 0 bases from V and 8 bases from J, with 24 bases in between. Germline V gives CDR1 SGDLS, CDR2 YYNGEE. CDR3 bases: TGTGCCAGCAGCGTAGGAGGGGGAGGGTCGTTTTCGATCCATGAGCAGTTCTTC. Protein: CASSVGGGGSFSIHEQFF. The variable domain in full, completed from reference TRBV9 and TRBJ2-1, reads DSGVTQTPKHLITATGQRVTLRCSPRSGDLSVYWYQQSLDQGLQFLIQYYNGEERAKGNILERFSAQQFPDLHSELNLSSLELGDSALYFCASSVGGGGSFSIHEQFFGPGTRLTVL.

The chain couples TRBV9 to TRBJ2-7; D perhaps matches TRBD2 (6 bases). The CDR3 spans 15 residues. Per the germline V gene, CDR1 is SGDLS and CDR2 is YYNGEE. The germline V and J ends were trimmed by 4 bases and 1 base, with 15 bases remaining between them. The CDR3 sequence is CASSPGTGVSYEQYF. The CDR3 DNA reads TGTGCCAGCAGCCCAGGGACGGGGGTGTCCTACGAGCAGTACTTC. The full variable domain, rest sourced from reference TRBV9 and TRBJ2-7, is DSGVTQTPKHLITATGQRVTLRCSPRSGDLSVYWYQQSLDQGLQFLIQYYNGEERAKGNILERFSAQQFPDLHSELNLSSLELGDSALYFCASSPGTGVSYEQYFGPGTRLTVT.